The subject of this entry is one T cell receptor beta chain. Its specificity is unknown. The source of the sample is a study of T cell responses to AZD1222 COVID-19 vaccine. Timing groups of about 4 and about 12 weeks for second doses were pooled. TCRdb keeps only in-frame clones here, not all; method: immunoSEQ multiplex PCR. The repertoire holds roughly 270,000 clones, with about 94% as singletons. Study findings and constraints: Baseline seropositivity occurred in only six or seven AZD1222 recipients.

The V segment lost 7 bases and the J segment 0 bases; nucleotides outside the gene matches: 4. The CDR3 sequence is 13 residues long. The germline V gene has CDR1 SQVTM and CDR2 ANQGSEA. The V call is TRBV29-1, the J call TRBJ2-3; 7 bases fit TRBD2. The receptor was isolated from an adult who received the AZD1222 COVID-19 vaccine. This specimen was peripheral blood, taken 28 days after the second AZD1222 dose. The CDR3 sequence is CSAQRGSTDTQYF. The CDR3 bases are TGCAGCGCCCAGCGGGGTAGCACAGATACGCAGTATTTT.